The entry that follows covers one TCR beta chain sequence. This specimen comes from a study of blood T cell repertoires in COVID-19. Clones were sequenced by immunoSEQ multiplex PCR, and TCRdb holds only the in-frame ones, with some missing. The sample consists of about 88,000 clones, 90% of them appearing once. CDR1 SGHTS and CDR2 YDEGEE come from the germline V gene. The V and J ends lost 2 bases and 3 bases respectively, with 12 bases between them. CDR3 length equals 16 residues. The sequencing sample was made of peripheral blood. This sequence was found in a man between 18 and 29 years old with COVID-19, enrolled during active disease. This sequence joins TRBV5-8 and TRBJ2-6; tentative D call: TRBD2 (6 bases). The CDR3 DNA reads as TGTGCCAGCAGCTTCGCGGGGCTGGGTGGGGCCAACGTCCTGACTTTC. Amino acids: CASSFAGLGGANVLTF. Drawing the rest from reference TRBV5-8 and TRBJ2-6, the complete variable domain is EAGVTQSPTHLIKTRGQQATLRCSPISGHTSVYWYQQALGLGLQFLLWYDEGEERNRGNFPPRFSGRQFPNYSSELNVNALELEDSALYLCASSFAGLGGANVLTFGAGSRLTVL.